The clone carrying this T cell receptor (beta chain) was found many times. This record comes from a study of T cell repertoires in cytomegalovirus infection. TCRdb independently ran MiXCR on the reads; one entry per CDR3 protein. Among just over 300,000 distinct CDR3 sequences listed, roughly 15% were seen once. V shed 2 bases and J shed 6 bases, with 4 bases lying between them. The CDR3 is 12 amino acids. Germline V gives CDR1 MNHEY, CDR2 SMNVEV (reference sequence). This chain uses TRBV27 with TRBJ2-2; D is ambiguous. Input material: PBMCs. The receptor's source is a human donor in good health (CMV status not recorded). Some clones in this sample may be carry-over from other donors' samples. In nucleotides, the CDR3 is TGTGCCAGCAGTTTAATTCCCGGGGAGCTGTTTTTT. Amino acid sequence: CASSLIPGELFF.